Sequencing of this T cell receptor (beta chain) was carried out in a study of response to subunit inactivated influenza vaccine (dated by TCRdb to 2016 to 2019). As for the study more broadly: Deep quantitative T cell receptor repertoire profiling was used in the study to track responses to a trivalent subunit inactivated influenza vaccine. General findings and caveats noted by the study authors: According to the authors, only a limited number of new T cells may be recruited by each seasonal influenza vaccination.

A word on this clonotype: Its antigen has not been determined. No much larger clonotype is one base removed from it; base qualities were not supplied.

The method was RT-PCR. Sequencing was performed on an Illumina HiSeq 2500. The public reads were run again by TCRdb, first through fastp at Q25 and then through MiXCR, and only productive beta chains were kept. CDR3 protein sequences are deduplicated, and each keeps its most common genes and DNA. This sample gives about 780,000 distinct CDR3 sequences in total; less than 20% of them show up just once. Together, the top ten hold under 13% of the sample. Sequences SGHRS (CDR1) and YFSETQ (CDR2) are obtained from the germline V gene. Counted from cysteine to phenylalanine, this CDR3 has 17 amino acids. Only CDR3 DNA remains: 51 bases, in frame from the first base. Deletion took 3 bases off V and 0 bases off J, with a span of 16 bases between the germline ends.

The input for sequencing was PBMCs from blood, taken about 5 days after vaccination. This clonotype originated in a man aged 50 or older who received an inactivated influenza vaccine. Donor details come from another sample of the same person, matched by shared clones. The chain is encoded by TRBV5-1 joined to TRBJ2-1; TRBD2 is perhaps the D gene, given 5 matching bases. The DNA sequence is TGCGCCAGCAGCTGGGGAGAGGCGGGCCTCTCCTACAATGAGCAGTTCTTC. It translates to CASSWGEAGLSYNEQFF.